The following is a T cell receptor (beta chain) sequence with its context. As processed by the authors: Amplification of reference gene primers was used by the study to estimate nucleated cell counts. Profiled with immunoSEQ multiplex PCR; TCRdb holds only in-frame clones, not every one. That table supplies the V and J calls and clone size; D and trimming were determined from the DNA. The data hold more than 120,000 clones, with about nine tenths observed a single time. The data stem from a study of blood T cell repertoires in COVID-19. For the study at large: Sites in the United States, Italy and Spain provided acute and convalescent COVID-19 samples.

The CDR3 extends over 13 amino acids. The germline V and J ends were trimmed by 3 bases and 4 bases, with 12 bases remaining between them. CDR1 is GTSNPN and CDR2 is SVGIG in the germline V gene (reference sequence). This chain connects TRBV30 to TRBJ1-1; D remains ambiguous. What was sequenced was peripheral blood. This receptor was obtained from a woman aged 45-65 years with acute or convalescent COVID-19. The CDR3 sequence is CAWSANWATEAFF. DNA for the CDR3: TGTGCCTGGAGCGCAAATTGGGCCACTGAAGCTTTCTTT.